A single sample is the source of the 32 T cell receptor beta chains below, sequenced in a study of shared clonotypes between healthy human individuals. Profiling relied on immunoSEQ multiplex PCR, and the TCRdb table lists in-frame clones only, not all of them. The sample consists of hundreds of thousands of clones, about 74% of them appearing once. Material for sequencing was memory CD4+ T cells sorted from blood. The subset denotes: CD45RA-negative fraction. The receptors were sampled from a young woman in good health.

In regard to this clone: The germline gene is not matched at one end of the junction; a read error may be the cause. CDR3 nucleotide sequence: TGTGCCAGCAGATCAGGGAACGCCGGGGAGCTGTTTTTT. It is translated as CASRSGNAGELFF. V and J are TRBV11-3 and TRBJ2-2, with D possibly TRBD1 on 5 matching bases. This CDR3 contains 13 residues. Germline CDR1 SGHNT, CDR2 YENEEA.

The V gene is TRBV6-1, the J gene TRBJ1-2, with TRBD1 matching 9 bases. The CDR3 contains 15 residues. V was pared by 3 bases and J by 2 bases, with 4 bases of the junction left unmatched. From germline, CDR1 is MNHNS and CDR2 SASEGT. CDR3 residues: CASSEGGTGNYGYTF. The CDR3 DNA reads TGTGCCAGCAGTGAGGGAGGGACAGGGAACTATGGCTACACCTTC.

This clone occurred a few times. The V gene is TRBV6-1, the J gene TRBJ2-4, with D tentatively TRBD2 (6 bases). Trimming cost V 2 bases and J 6 bases, with 11 bases left between them. The length of the CDR3 is 14 residues. Germline loops: CDR1 MNHNS, CDR2 SASEGT. In DNA form, the CDR3 reads TGTGCCAGCAGTGAAATCGGGAGATCAAACATTCAGTACTTC. Translating gives CASSEIGRSNIQYF.

The rearrangement links TRBV11-2 to TRBJ2-4, with no clear D. V gave up 3 bases and J gave up 0 bases, with 6 bases separating them. The CDR3 has 14 amino acids. Germline V CDR1 and CDR2: SGHAT, FQNNGV. As DNA, the CDR3 is TGTGCCAGCAGCTTCCGGGTAGCCAAAAACATTCAGTACTTC. This gives the protein CASSFRVAKNIQYF. Variable domain in full (rest from reference TRBV11-2 and TRBJ2-4): EAGVAQSPRYKIIEKRQSVAFWCNPISGHATLYWYQQILGQGPKLLIQFQNNGVVDDSQLPKDRFSAERLKGVDSTLKIQPAKLEDSAVYLCASSFRVAKNIQYFGAGTRLSVL.

The rearrangement uses TRBV7-9 and TRBJ2-7; weak D call: TRBD2 (6 bases). Per the germline V gene, CDR1 is SEHNR and CDR2 is FQNEAQ (reference sequence). V was shortened by 5 bases and J by 4 bases, with 18 bases between the two germline ends. The CDR3 sequence is 15 residues long. CDR3 nucleotides: TGTGCCAGCAGCCCAATGGGCGGGACCCGTTACGAGCAGTACTTC. Its protein is CASSPMGGTRYEQYF.

The chain uses TRBV6-1 and TRBJ2-1; 10 positions agree with TRBD2. V trimming: 0 bases; J trimming: 2 bases; junction bases outside the gene matches: 13. The germline V gene encodes CDR1 MNHNS and CDR2 SASEGT. CDR3 length equals 20 residues. CDR3 bases: TGTGCCAGCAGTGAAGCGGCGATAGCGGGAGGAAACGGAGCCTACAATGAGCAGTTCTTC. Encoded protein: CASSEAAIAGGNGAYNEQFF.

The gene calls are TRBV25-1 and TRBJ1-3; 10 bases fit TRBD1. The CDR3 loop spans 13 amino acids. In germline, CDR1 is MGHDK, CDR2 SYGVNS. The J segment lost 6 bases and the V segment lost 8 bases, leaving 4 bases of the junction unmatched. In nucleotides, the CDR3 is TGTGCCAGCGGGGACAGGGGTAAAAACACCATATATTTT. It codes for CASGDRGKNTIYF.

The chain joins TRBV27 to TRBJ2-7, with 8 bases matching TRBD1. V lost 5 bases to trimming and J lost 0 bases; unmatched junction nucleotides: 9. The CDR3 extends over 16 amino acids. Germline-derived CDR1 and CDR2 are MNHEY and SMNVEV (reference sequence). The CDR3 DNA reads TGTGCCAGCAGTCCCTACCGGACAGGGAGCTCCTACGAGCAGTACTTC. This translates into CASSPYRTGSSYEQYF.

The V call is TRBV6-1, the J call TRBJ2-1; weak D call: TRBD1 (5 bases). The CDR3 length is 15 residues. Germline CDR1 MNHNS, CDR2 SASEGT. Trimming pared 1 base from V and 0 bases from J, leaving 7 bases between. CDR3 in amino acids: CASSEGQSSYNEQFF. In DNA form, the CDR3 reads TGTGCCAGCAGTGAAGGACAGAGCTCCTACAATGAGCAGTTCTTC.

This clone showed up just once. The chain joins TRBV29-1 to TRBJ2-1, with a weak D call TRBD2 (6 bases). CDR1 is SQVTM and CDR2 is ANQGSEA in the germline V gene. The CDR3 runs to 14 residues. With 4 bases removed from V and 0 bases from J, the gap between germline ends came to 10 bases. The CDR3 sequence is CSVVETSSYNEQFF. CDR3 DNA: TGCAGCGTTGTAGAGACTAGCTCCTACAATGAGCAGTTCTTC.

As for this clone: Different DNA sequences within this sample yield the same CDR3. DNA of the CDR3: TGCGCCAGCAGCTTGACCTCCTACGAGCAGTACTTC. Encoded protein: CASSLTSYEQYF. The chain carries TRBV5-1 and TRBJ2-7, with D hard to call. Deletions cut 1 base from V and 0 bases from J, with 2 bases between. CDR3 size: 12 residues. Looked up from germline, CDR1 is SGHRS and CDR2 is YFSETQ.

The chain couples TRBV18 to TRBJ1-1; D is perhaps TRBD1 (6 bases). In germline, CDR1 is KGHSH, CDR2 LQKENI. The length of the CDR3 is 14 residues. V shed 2 bases and J shed 1 base, with 8 bases lying between them. Here the CDR3 DNA reads TGTGCCAGCTCACCAGGACAGACGAACACTGAAGCTTTCTTT. Translated: CASSPGQTNTEAFF. Using reference TRBV18 and TRBJ1-1 for the parts outside the CDR3, the full variable domain is NAGVMQNPRHLVRRRGQEARLRCSPMKGHSHVYWYRQLPEEGLKFMVYLQKENIIDESGMPKERFSAEFPKEGPSILRIQQVVRGDSAAYFCASSPGQTNTEAFFGQGTRLTVV.

This chain joins TRBV7-9 and TRBJ2-3; 9 bases agree with TRBD2. With 4 bases clipped from V and 5 bases from J, the junction kept 1 base outside the gene matches. This CDR3 region has 13 residues. Per the germline V gene, CDR1 is SEHNR and CDR2 is FQNEAQ (reference sequence). The CDR3 spells CASSWREGDTQYF. CDR3 nucleotide sequence: TGTGCCAGCAGCTGGCGGGAGGGAGATACGCAGTATTTT.

The chain uses TRBV25-1 and TRBJ1-3; D is perhaps TRBD1 (5 bases). The germline V gene encodes CDR1 MGHDK and CDR2 SYGVNS. V lost 4 bases to trimming and J lost 2 bases, with 9 bases between them. This CDR3 region has 14 residues. In nucleotides, the CDR3 is TGTGCCAGCAGTGGACAGAAACCTGGAAACACCATATATTTT. It translates to CASSGQKPGNTIYF.

The chain links TRBV19 to TRBJ1-1, with D hard to call. V was shortened by 5 bases and J by 1 base, with 14 bases between the two germline ends. The germline gives CDR1 LNHDA, CDR2 SQIVND (reference sequence). The CDR3 runs to 15 residues. CDR3 nucleotide sequence: TGTGCCAGTAGTTTACACTCGACCCAGAACACTGAAGCTTTCTTT. Its protein is CASSLHSTQNTEAFF.

V is TRBV19 and J is TRBJ2-7; TRBD1 might be the D (6 bases). CDR3 length equals 14 residues. Germline CDR1 LNHDA, CDR2 SQIVND (reference sequence). The V and J ends lost 5 bases and 6 bases respectively, with 17 bases between them. The CDR3 here is CASSARARGGEQYF. Written as DNA, the CDR3 is TGTGCCAGTAGTGCCAGAGCCAGGGGCGGCGAGCAGTACTTC.

The chain uses TRBV27 and TRBJ2-2; D remains ambiguous. CDR3 size: 15 residues. The germline V gene has CDR1 MNHEY and CDR2 SMNVEV (reference sequence). V was trimmed by 3 bases and J by 5 bases, leaving 13 bases between them. The CDR3 DNA sequence: TGTGCCAGCAGTTTTAGTCCCACGGTAACCGGGGAGCTGTTTTTT. Translating it yields CASSFSPTVTGELFF.

This clone was detected only once. Germline and junction disagree at one end, which may indicate a read error. This same CDR3 is encoded by further DNA sequences in the sample. The chain carries TRBV5-1 and TRBJ2-1; 8 bases match TRBD2. The CDR3 covers 15 residues. The germline V gene encodes CDR1 SGHRS and CDR2 YFSETQ. The CDR3 DNA is TGCGCCAGCAGCTTCACTAGCGGAAACTACAACGAGCAGTTCTTC. Protein product: CASSFTSGNYNEQFF.

Here the CDR3 DNA reads TGCGCCAGCAGCCGTTCAGGGTACGAGCAGTACTTC. Translating gives CASSRSGYEQYF. V gene TRBV5-1 combines with J gene TRBJ2-7, with a possible D match to TRBD1 (5 bases). CDR3 length: 12 amino acids. V was trimmed by 4 bases and J by 4 bases, leaving 9 bases between them. Germline V CDR1 and CDR2: SGHRS, YFSETQ.

This clone was picked up many times. The identical CDR3 is also encoded by other nucleotide sequences in the sample. This chain joins TRBV19 and TRBJ2-1; D not resolved. In germline, CDR1 is LNHDA, CDR2 SQIVND (reference sequence). V shed 5 bases and J shed 2 bases, with 10 bases lying between them. The CDR3 runs 14 residues. The CDR3 loop reads CASSPWAAYNEQFF. CDR3 coding DNA: TGTGCCAGTAGTCCGTGGGCCGCCTACAATGAGCAGTTCTTC.

This clone has more than one count but fewer than ten. This sequence joins TRBV10-3 and TRBJ2-7; 10 bases fit TRBD2. V lost 10 bases and J lost 5; bases outside the gene matches: 11. This CDR3 is 14 amino acids long. Germline V gene data show CDR1 as ENHRY and CDR2 as SYGVKD. The CDR3 reads CATLSGRARNEQYF. DNA of the CDR3: TGTGCCACCCTCAGCGGGAGGGCCCGGAACGAGCAGTACTTC.

This chain joins TRBV27 and TRBJ2-3; the match to TRBD2 covers 8 bases. Germline V gene lookup returns CDR1 MNHEY and CDR2 SMNVEV (reference sequence). The CDR3 spans 16 residues. V lost 6 bases, J lost 0 bases, and 8 bases stayed unmatched. The CDR3 coding sequence is TGTGCCAGCAGGAGTAATAGCGGGGTCAGCACAGATACGCAGTATTTT. Protein product: CASRSNSGVSTDTQYF.

Only a few counts were recorded for this clone. The genes are TRBV5-1 and TRBJ1-2, with D perhaps TRBD1 (6 bases). Germline V gives CDR1 SGHRS, CDR2 YFSETQ. Trimming cost V 3 bases and J 3 bases, with 15 bases left between them. CDR3 length: 15 residues. The CDR3 spells CASSSQTGQHYGYTF. CDR3 bases: TGCGCCAGCAGCTCGCAGACGGGACAACACTATGGCTACACCTTC.

Concerning this clone itself: This sequence may be a read error, since a much larger clone differs from it by one base. V is TRBV6-5 and J is TRBJ2-2, with TRBD1 matching over 9 bases. The CDR3 covers 14 residues. Germline V gene lookup returns CDR1 MNHEY and CDR2 SVGAGI. The ends lost 6 bases at V and 1 base at J; junction bases unmatched: 0. The CDR3, as DNA: TGTGCCAGCAGGGGACAGGGGAACACCGGGGAGCTGTTTTTT. This gives the protein CASRGQGNTGELFF.

V and J are TRBV6-5 and TRBJ2-7, with 13 bases identical to TRBD2. V dropped 4 bases and J dropped 5; count of bases not matched to a gene: 5. Per the germline V gene, CDR1 is MNHEY and CDR2 is SVGAGI. This CDR3 region has 15 residues. The CDR3 DNA sequence: TGTGCCAGCAGTTCCGGACTAGCGGGAGTGAACGAGCAGTACTTC. It translates to CASSSGLAGVNEQYF.

The chain links TRBV28 to TRBJ1-2, with 7 bases aligning to TRBD1. Germline V gives CDR1 MDHEN, CDR2 SYDVKM. The CDR3 runs to 12 residues. The CDR3 DNA follows: TGTGTAACAGGGGTACCTAACTATGGCTACACCTTC. This sequence encodes CVTGVPNYGYTF.

The chain employs TRBV19 and TRBJ1-5; D uncertain. V lost 4 bases, J lost 5 bases, and 6 bases lay in between. The CDR3 has 12 residues. Germline V CDR1 and CDR2: LNHDA, SQIVND (reference sequence). This CDR3 reads CASSSRHQPQHF. CDR3 sequence (DNA): TGTGCCAGTAGTAGCCGGCATCAGCCCCAGCATTTT.

The chain is built from TRBV14 and TRBJ2-1, with D maybe TRBD2 (5 bases). The germline V gene encodes CDR1 SGHDN and CDR2 FVKESK. CDR3 length equals 13 residues. The ends were cut back, 2 bases at V and 10 bases at J, with 12 bases in the middle. CDR3 DNA sequence: TGTGCCAGCAGCCAATTTCTCCCGGGGGAGCAGTTCTTC. This encodes CASSQFLPGEQFF.

The chain has TRBV7-9 and TRBJ1-2; 7 bases line up with TRBD1. The junction had 5 bases not matched to a gene; V was cut back by 5 bases and J by 2 bases. Germline loops: CDR1 SEHNR, CDR2 FQNEAQ (reference sequence). The CDR3 extends over 14 amino acids. In DNA, the CDR3 is TGTGCCAGCAGCCTTCTAGGGGGCAACTATGGCTACACCTTC. Its translation: CASSLLGGNYGYTF.

The chain employs TRBV10-3 and TRBJ2-3; D could derive from TRBD1 or TRBD2 (5 bases each). V lost 6 bases and J 3 bases, leaving 10 bases between the germline ends. This CDR3 is 13 amino acids long. From germline, CDR1 is ENHRY and CDR2 SYGVKD. CDR3 bases: TGTGCCATCAGGAGGGACGGGACAGATACGCAGTATTTT. Encoded protein: CAIRRDGTDTQYF.

The chain has TRBV28 and TRBJ2-3, with a possible D match to TRBD2 (6 bases). The CDR3 contains 13 residues. Germline V CDR1 and CDR2: MDHEN, SYDVKM. The V and J ends lost 5 bases and 7 bases respectively, with 13 bases between them. The CDR3 here is CASSPGLTNTQYF. The CDR3 DNA follows: TGTGCCAGCAGTCCGGGACTGACAAATACGCAGTATTTT.

The genes are TRBV7-8 and TRBJ2-3, with 11 positions matching TRBD1. The CDR3 is 17 residues long. The V and J ends lost 1 base and 3 bases, in that order; junction bases with no gene match: 6. In germline, CDR1 is SGHVS, CDR2 FQNEAQ. CDR3 in amino acids: CASSLERRDRGTDTQYF. The CDR3 bases are TGTGCCAGCAGCTTAGAGCGCCGGGACAGGGGGACAGATACGCAGTATTTT.